The rows below give T cell receptor beta chains drawn from one sample of a study of T cell repertoires in cytomegalovirus infection. TCRdb reprocessed the reads with MiXCR, giving one entry per CDR3 protein. The repertoire holds some 150,000 distinct CDR3 sequences, with 20% to 25% as singletons. The sequenced sample was PBMCs. The receptors come from a human donor in good health (CMV status not recorded). Some clones in this sample may be carry-over from other donors' samples. CDR3s include the opening cysteine and the closing phenylalanine or tryptophan. Each record gives: J gene, clone size, V gene, D gene, CDR3 DNA, CDR3 protein. A D gene is named only where the DNA matches it firmly. Size is omitted from some rows. Given values are once, few, many or a class for expanded clones.

TRBJ1-5 | NA | TRBV2 | NA | TGTGCCAGCAGACCTTCAGAGGCTGCGTATCAGCCCCAGCATTTT | CASRPSEAAYQPQHF
TRBJ2-1 | NA | TRBV5-1 | TRBD2 | TGCGCCAGCAGCTTGGAATCTAGCGGGAGTCCCCAGGGTCTGTTCTTC | CASSLESSGSPQGLFF
TRBJ1-2 | NA | TRBV7-9 | NA | TGTGCCAGCAGCTTAGGGCAGGCCTTTTATGGCTACACCTTC | CASSLGQAFYGYTF
TRBJ2-2 | many | TRBV28 | NA | TGTGCCAGCAGTTTCGGGTTCGGGGCCACCGGGGAGCTGTTTTTT | CASSFGFGATGELFF
TRBJ2-5 | NA | TRBV4-3 | NA | TGCGCCAGCAGCCAAGTCCGTTTGGAGACCCAGTACTTC | CASSQVRLETQYF
TRBJ2-3 | NA | TRBV7-9 | NA | TGTGCCAGCAGCTCCTGGGACGGAACAGATACGCAGTATTTT | CASSSWDGTDTQYF
TRBJ1-4 | NA | TRBV12-3/TRBV12-4 | NA | TGTGCCAGCAACAGGTCCCCGCGCGGTGAAAAACTGTTTTTT | CASNRSPRGEKLFF
TRBJ2-3 | NA | TRBV12-3/TRBV12-4 | NA | TGTGCCAGCAGAGACTGGAAGGGCGGTGCGACAGATACGCAGTATTTT | CASRDWKGGATDTQYF
TRBJ1-1 | NA | TRBV14 | NA | TGTGCCAGCAGCCAAGGGTCTGGGAACACTGAAGCTTTCTTT | CASSQGSGNTEAFF
TRBJ1-1 | few | TRBV7-9 | NA | TGTGCCAGCAGCTTATACAGCATGAACACTGAAGCTTTCTTT | CASSLYSMNTEAFF
TRBJ2-1 | NA | TRBV11-2 | TRBD2 | TGTGCCAGCAGCTTAGAGGGCGGGAGACCTGGTGAGCAGTTCTTC | CASSLEGGRPGEQFF
TRBJ2-3 | NA | TRBV7-8 | TRBD1 | TGTGCCAGCAGCTTAGAGGGGGCTCTCACAGATACGCAGTATTTT | CASSLEGALTDTQYF
TRBJ2-7 | many | TRBV7-3 | TRBD1 | TGTGCCAGCAGCTCCACAGGGGCCTACGAGCAGTACTTC | CASSSTGAYEQYF
TRBJ2-7 | few | TRBV27 | NA | TGTGCCAGCAGTCGCCGGGACCAAATAGTCAACGAGCAGTACTTC | CASSRRDQIVNEQYF
TRBJ1-1 | once | TRBV12-3/TRBV12-4 | NA | TGTGCCAGCAGTTTATGGGCAGGGAACACTGAAGCTTTCTTT | CASSLWAGNTEAFF
TRBJ2-3 | few | TRBV7-9 | NA | TGTGCCAGCAGCTACGCAGGGGAAGATACGCAGTATTTT | CASSYAGEDTQYF
TRBJ2-5 | few | TRBV7-6 | TRBD1 | TGTGCCAGCAGCTACGGTGCAGGGGGTATCCAAGAGACCCAGTACTTC | CASSYGAGGIQETQYF
TRBJ2-4 | NA | TRBV5-6 | TRBD1 | TGTGCCAGCAGCCAGAGGACAGGGTGGGGAAACATTCAGTACTTC | CASSQRTGWGNIQYF
TRBJ2-7 | many | TRBV27 | NA | TGTGCCAGCAGTGCCCGGGCGGGCGGGGCCTACGAGCAGTACTTC | CASSARAGGAYEQYF
TRBJ2-1 | NA | TRBV11-2 | NA | TGTGCCAGCAGCTTAGATCTGGGGGTGGGCTCCTACAATGAGCAGTTCTTC | CASSLDLGVGSYNEQFF
TRBJ1-1 | NA | TRBV12-3/TRBV12-4 | TRBD1 | TGTGCCAGCAGTTTGGGCAGGGGGAATGAAGCTTTCTTT | CASSLGRGNEAFF
TRBJ1-2 | many | TRBV10-3 | NA | TGTGCCATCAGTGACGGAGTCGGCTATGGCTACACCTTC | CAISDGVGYGYTF
TRBJ1-4 | few | TRBV29-1 | TRBD1 | TGCAGCGTTCTCCGAAGAGGGGGCAGGGGAAAACTGTTTTTT | CSVLRRGGRGKLFF
TRBJ2-1 | NA | TRBV6-2/TRBV6-3 | NA | TGTGCCAGCAGTTATGATTTTTACAATGAGCAGTTCTTC | CASSYDFYNEQFF
TRBJ2-1 | many | TRBV5-1 | NA | TGCGCCAGCAGCCTCCGGCTAGGAGATGAGCAGTTCTTC | CASSLRLGDEQFF
TRBJ2-2 | many | TRBV28 | NA | TGTGCCAGCAGTTTAACAGGATGGGAGCTGTTTTTT | CASSLTGWELFF
TRBJ2-7 | few | TRBV7-9 | NA | TGTGCCAGCAGCCAGACACCGACCTACGAGCAGTACTTC | CASSQTPTYEQYF
TRBJ1-1 | many | TRBV7-2 | NA | TGTGCCAGCAGCTTCAGGGAGGGGGGCACTGAAGCTTTCTTT | CASSFREGGTEAFF
TRBJ2-7 | NA | TRBV28 | TRBD1 | TGTGCCAGCAGTTCGCCGACAGGGAGAGGAGAGCAGTACTTC | CASSSPTGRGEQYF
TRBJ1-1 | NA | TRBV12-3/TRBV12-4 | NA | TGTGCCAGCAAAATTGGGGCTGAAGCTTTCTTT | CASKIGAEAFF
TRBJ1-1 | NA | TRBV29-1 | NA | TGCAGCGTTGAGGCGAACACTGAAGCTTTCTTT | CSVEANTEAFF
TRBJ1-6 | NA | TRBV3-1 | NA | TGTACCAGCAGCCGGACTCAAGATTCACCCCTCCACTTT | CTSSRTQDSPLHF
TRBJ1-5 | NA | TRBV6-2/TRBV6-3 | NA | TGTGCCAGCAGTTACCCCCCGGGACGCAGATACAATCAGCCCCAGCATTTT | CASSYPPGRRYNQPQHF
TRBJ2-7 | many | TRBV27 | TRBD2 | TGTGCCAGCAGTTGGGGACTAGCGGGAGACTACGAGCAGTACTTC | CASSWGLAGDYEQYF
TRBJ1-1 | few | TRBV27 | NA | TGTGCCAGCAGTTTAAACAGCCAGGTGACTGAAGCTTTCTTT | CASSLNSQVTEAFF
TRBJ1-4 | few | TRBV4-1 | NA | TGCGCCAGCAGCCTAGCAGGGACGGGTAATGAAAAACTGTTTTTT | CASSLAGTGNEKLFF
TRBJ1-2 | NA | TRBV28 | NA | TGTGCCAGCAGTTTGGGGGATTATGGCTACACCTTC | CASSLGDYGYTF
TRBJ1-2 | many | TRBV7-2 | TRBD1 | TGTGCCAGCAGCTTACCCGACAGGGTGGGTGGCTACACCTTC | CASSLPDRVGGYTF
TRBJ2-7 | many | TRBV7-8 | NA | TGTGCCAGCAGCTTAGCGGATACTGACTCGTACTACGAGCAGTACTTC | CASSLADTDSYYEQYF
TRBJ1-1 | few | TRBV11-1 | NA | TGTGCCAGCAGTGATGGGTTGAACACTGAAGCTTTCTTT | CASSDGLNTEAFF
TRBJ1-1 | NA | TRBV28 | NA | TGTGCCAGCACGAATACGGGCTTAGGAGCTTTCTTT | CASTNTGLGAFF
TRBJ2-3 | many | TRBV7-9 | NA | TGTGCCAGCAGCTTAGCACGGGTTACAGATACGCAGTATTTT | CASSLARVTDTQYF
TRBJ1-1 | many | TRBV7-8 | NA | TGTGCCAGCAGCTTAGTAATGAACACTGAAGCTTTCTTT | CASSLVMNTEAFF
TRBJ2-5 | NA | TRBV20-1 | NA | TGCAGTGCTAGAGGTCGCCCCTTCAAGCAAGAGACCCAGTACTTC | CSARGRPFKQETQYF
TRBJ2-3 | few | TRBV29-1 | NA | TGCAGCGGTAGCCCAAGCACAGATACGCAGTATTTT | CSGSPSTDTQYF
TRBJ1-6 | few | TRBV7-3 | TRBD1 | TGTGCCAGCAGCTTAAGTCGGGACAGAAATTCACCCCTCCACTTT | CASSLSRDRNSPLHF
TRBJ2-7 | NA | TRBV7-3 | NA | TGTGCCAGCAGCTTAACGACGGGAGTAGCGGCAATACCCTACGAGCAGTACTTC | CASSLTTGVAAIPYEQYF
TRBJ1-1 | NA | TRBV6-5 | NA | TGTGCCAGCAGTCCGAGCGGTAGACAGCACACTGAAGCTTTCTTT | CASSPSGRQHTEAFF
TRBJ1-5 | many | TRBV7-2 | NA | TGTGCCAGCAGCTTGACGGACAGTTCCAATCAGCCCCAGCATTTT | CASSLTDSSNQPQHF
TRBJ1-1 | NA | TRBV18 | NA | TGTGCCAGCTCACCGACGCAGAAGGAAGCTTTCTTT | CASSPTQKEAFF
TRBJ1-5 | many | TRBV7-2 | NA | TGTGCCAGCAGCACGGACATCACGGTCAATCAGCCCCAGCATTTT | CASSTDITVNQPQHF
TRBJ2-5 | many | TRBV7-8 | TRBD2 | TGTGCCAGCAGCTTACGTAGCGGGGGGGGTGAGACCCAGTACTTC | CASSLRSGGGETQYF